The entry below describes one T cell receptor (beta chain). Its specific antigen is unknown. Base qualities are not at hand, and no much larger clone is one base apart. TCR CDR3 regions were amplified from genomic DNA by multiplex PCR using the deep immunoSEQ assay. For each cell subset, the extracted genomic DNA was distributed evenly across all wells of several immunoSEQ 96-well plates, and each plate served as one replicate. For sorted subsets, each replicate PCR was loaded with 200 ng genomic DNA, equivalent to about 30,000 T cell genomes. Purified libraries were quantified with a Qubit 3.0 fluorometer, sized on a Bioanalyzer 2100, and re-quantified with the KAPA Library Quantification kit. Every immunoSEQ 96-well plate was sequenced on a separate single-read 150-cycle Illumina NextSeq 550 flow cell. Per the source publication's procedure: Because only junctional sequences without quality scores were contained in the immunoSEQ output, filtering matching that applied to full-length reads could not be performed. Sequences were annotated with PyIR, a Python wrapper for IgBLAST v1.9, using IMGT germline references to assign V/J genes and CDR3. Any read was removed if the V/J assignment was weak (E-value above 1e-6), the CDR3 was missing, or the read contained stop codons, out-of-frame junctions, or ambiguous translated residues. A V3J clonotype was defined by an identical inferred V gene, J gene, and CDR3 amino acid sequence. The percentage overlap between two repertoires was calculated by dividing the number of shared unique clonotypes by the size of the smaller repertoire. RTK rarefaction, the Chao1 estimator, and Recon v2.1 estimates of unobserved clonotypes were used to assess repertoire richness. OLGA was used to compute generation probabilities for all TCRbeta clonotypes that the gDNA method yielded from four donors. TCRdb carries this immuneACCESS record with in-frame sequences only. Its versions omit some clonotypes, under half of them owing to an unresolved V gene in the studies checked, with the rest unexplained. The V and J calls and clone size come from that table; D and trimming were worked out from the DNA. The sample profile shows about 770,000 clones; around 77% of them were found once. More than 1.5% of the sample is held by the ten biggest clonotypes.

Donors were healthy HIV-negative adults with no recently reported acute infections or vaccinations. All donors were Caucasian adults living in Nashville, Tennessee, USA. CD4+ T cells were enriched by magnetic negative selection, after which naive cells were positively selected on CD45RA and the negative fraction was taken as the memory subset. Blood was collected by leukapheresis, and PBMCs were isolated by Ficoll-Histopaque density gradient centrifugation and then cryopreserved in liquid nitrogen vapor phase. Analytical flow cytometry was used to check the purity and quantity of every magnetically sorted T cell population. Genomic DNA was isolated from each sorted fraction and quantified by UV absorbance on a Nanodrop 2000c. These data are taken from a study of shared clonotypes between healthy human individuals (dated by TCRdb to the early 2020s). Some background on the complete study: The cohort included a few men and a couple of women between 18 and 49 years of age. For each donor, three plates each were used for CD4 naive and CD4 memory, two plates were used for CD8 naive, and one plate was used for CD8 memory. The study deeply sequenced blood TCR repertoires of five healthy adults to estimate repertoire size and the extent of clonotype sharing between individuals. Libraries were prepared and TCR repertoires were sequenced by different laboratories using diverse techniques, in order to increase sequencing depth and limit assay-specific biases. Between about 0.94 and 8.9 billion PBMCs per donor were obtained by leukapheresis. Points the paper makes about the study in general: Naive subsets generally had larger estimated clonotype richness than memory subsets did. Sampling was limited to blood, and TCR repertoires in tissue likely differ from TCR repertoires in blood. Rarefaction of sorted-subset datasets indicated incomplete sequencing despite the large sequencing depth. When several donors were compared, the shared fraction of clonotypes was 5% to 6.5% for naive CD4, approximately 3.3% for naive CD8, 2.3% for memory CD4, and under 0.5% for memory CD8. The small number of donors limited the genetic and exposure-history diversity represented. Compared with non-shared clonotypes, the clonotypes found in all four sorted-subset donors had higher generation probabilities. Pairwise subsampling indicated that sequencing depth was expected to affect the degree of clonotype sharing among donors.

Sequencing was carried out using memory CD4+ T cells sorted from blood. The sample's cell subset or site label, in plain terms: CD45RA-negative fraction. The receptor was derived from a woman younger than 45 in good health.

The nucleotides read TGTGCCAGCAGTCCGGACAGGACTAACTATGGCTACACCTTC. Translated, it gives CASSPDRTNYGYTF. This chain joins TRBV27 to TRBJ1-2, with 7 bases matching TRBD1. Taken from cysteine to phenylalanine, the CDR3 has 14 residues. Only the CDR3 region is kept as DNA, spanning 42 bases read in frame from base 1. The junction shows trimming of 5 bases on V and 0 bases on J, and the gene matches do not reach 3 bases of it. The germline V gene (reference sequence) yields MNHEY for CDR1 and SMNVEV for CDR2.